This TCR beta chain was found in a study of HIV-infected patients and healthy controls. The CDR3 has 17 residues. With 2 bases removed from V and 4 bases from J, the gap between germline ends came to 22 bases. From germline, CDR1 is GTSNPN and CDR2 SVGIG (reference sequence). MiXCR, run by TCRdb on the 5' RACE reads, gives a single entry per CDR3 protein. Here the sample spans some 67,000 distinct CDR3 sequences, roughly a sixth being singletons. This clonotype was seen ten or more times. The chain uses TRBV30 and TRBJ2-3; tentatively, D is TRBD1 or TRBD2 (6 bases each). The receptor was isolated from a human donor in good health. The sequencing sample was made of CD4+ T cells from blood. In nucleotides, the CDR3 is TGTGCCTGGAGTTCTCGGGACCGGGGGCTGGATGCAGATACGCAGTATTTT. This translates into CAWSSRDRGLDADTQYF.